This T cell receptor (beta chain) is drawn from a study of preoperative IRX-2 immunotherapy in early breast cancer. This clone has more than one count but fewer than ten. Clones were sequenced by immunoSEQ multiplex PCR, and TCRdb holds only the in-frame ones, with some missing. The sample includes fewer than 5,000 clones, approximately 67% of them seen just once. Treatment described: preoperative locoregional IRX-2 cytokine immunotherapy. The sequences come from tumor tissue, collected after IRX-2 immunotherapy. This TCR derives from a human donor with breast cancer.

The CDR3 sequence: CASIGRSTEAFF. In nucleotides, the CDR3 is TGTGCCAGCATCGGGAGGAGCACTGAAGCTTTCTTT. The chain couples TRBV6-8 to TRBJ1-1; no clear D gene. The germline CDR1 and CDR2 sequences are MNHGY and SAAAGT. The CDR3 covers 12 residues. Trimming removed 7 bases from V and 4 bases from J, with 10 bases in between.